This TCR beta chain comes out of a study of early T cells in non-severe SARS-CoV-2 infection. Using its own MiXCR run on the 5' RACE reads, TCRdb lists one record per CDR3 protein. The repertoire holds tens of thousands of distinct CDR3 sequences, with 5% to 5.5% as singletons. Study results and limitations: VDJdb-based matching was biased toward anti-spike CD8 responses and missed private and CD4 specificities.

Details on this clonotype: Its specificity is unknown.

This sequence was found in an adult who was a healthcare worker with PCR-confirmed SARS-CoV-2 infection or an uninfected control (not recorded which). The sample in question was whole blood, obtained at baseline.

The CDR3 here is CASSQGSRGALLNEQFF. DNA of the CDR3: TGCGCCAGCAGCCAAGGGTCCCGGGGAGCCCTTCTCAATGAGCAGTTCTTC. The chain is built from TRBV4-1 and TRBJ2-1; D possibly corresponds to TRBD2 (5 bases). The CDR3 has 17 amino acids. Trimming took 1 base from V and 6 from J, leaving 19 bases between them. From germline, CDR1 is MGHRA and CDR2 YSYEKL.